This T cell receptor beta chain originates from a study of blood T cell repertoires in COVID-19. Study background: Sites in the United States, Italy and Spain provided acute and convalescent COVID-19 samples. T cells, B-cell-depleted T cells, or PBMCs supplied cDNA or gDNA.

The ends were cut back, 3 bases at V and 3 bases at J, with 12 bases in the middle. Germline CDR1 MNHEY, CDR2 SVGAGI. The CDR3 runs 14 residues. Produced via immunoSEQ multiplex PCR; TCRdb's table is partial and in-frame only. The repertoire holds a few hundred thousand clones, with approximately 90% as singletons. The chain has TRBV6-5 and TRBJ2-7; weak D call: TRBD2 (6 bases). The receptor was derived from a young man with active or convalescent COVID-19. Material for sequencing was peripheral blood. CDR3 DNA sequence: TGTGCCAGCAGTTATTTAACCGGGAGCTACGAGCAGTACTTC. Translated, it gives CASSYLTGSYEQYF.